Each of the 2 T cell receptor beta chains below was sequenced from the same sample in a study of blood T cell repertoires in COVID-19. Data came from immunoSEQ multiplex PCR; TCRdb stores just in-frame clones and leaves some out. This sample has about 280,000 clones, with roughly 80% found just once. Sample: PBMCs or T cells enriched from blood (not recorded which). These receptors originate from a man between 35 and 55 years old who had been exposed to COVID-19.

The V and J genes are TRBV27 and TRBJ2-7; 7 bases align to TRBD2. CDR3 size: 14 residues. Germline values: CDR1 MNHEY, CDR2 SMNVEV (reference sequence). Losses at the gene ends were 4 bases for V and 3 bases for J; bases not matched to a gene: 6. DNA of the CDR3: TGTGCCAGCAGTTGGGCGGGAGAGGGCTACGAGCAGTACTTC. Translated, it gives CASSWAGEGYEQYF.

The chain links TRBV10-3 to TRBJ2-1, with 7 bases aligning to TRBD2. CDR3 length equals 15 residues. With V trimmed by 3 bases and J by 5 bases, 7 bases remained unmatched. The germline gives CDR1 ENHRY, CDR2 SYGVKD. In DNA, the CDR3 is TGTGCCATCAGTGATGGGCGGGGGATGGACAATGAGCAGTTCTTC. This encodes CAISDGRGMDNEQFF.